These 31 T cell receptor beta chains originate from one sample sequenced in a study of a mutant IDH1 vaccine in newly diagnosed glioma. Some clones are missing from TCRdb's copy, which holds only in-frame ones; the method was immunoSEQ multiplex PCR. The sample records 29,000 or so clones, around 80% being singletons. These receptors have no known antigen. The time point denotes: week 23, last vaccination. Vaccination comprised doses that each held 300 ug of mutant IDH1 20-mer peptide, plus topical imiquimod. The specimen was PBMCs, collected from a glioma patient whose treatment included an IDH1 peptide vaccine. The origin of the receptors is a woman aged 18-29 years with glioma.

The genes are TRBV5-5 and TRBJ2-7; D might be TRBD1 or TRBD2, each matching 5 bases. The CDR3 totals 15 residues. V lost 3 bases, J lost 3 bases, and 16 bases lay in between. Looked up from germline, CDR1 is SGHKS and CDR2 is YYEKEE (reference sequence). This CDR3 reads CASSSMPGPNYEQYF. CDR3 coding DNA: TGTGCCAGCAGCTCGATGCCGGGACCCAACTACGAGCAGTACTTC.

The chain is built from TRBV7-2 and TRBJ2-2, with 7 bases that match TRBD1. The junction had 2 bases not matched to a gene; V was cut back by 3 bases and J by 1 base. CDR1 SGHTA and CDR2 FQGNSA come from the germline V gene. The CDR3 contains 15 residues. The DNA of the CDR3 is TGTGCCAGCAGCTTCGGGACAGAGAACACCGGGGAGCTGTTTTTT. Amino acids: CASSFGTENTGELFF.

The chain joins TRBV27 to TRBJ2-5; tentative D call: TRBD2 (5 bases). The CDR3 loop spans 15 amino acids. Trimming took off 5 bases at V and 2 bases at J, with 15 bases between the two ends. The germline CDR1 and CDR2 sequences are MNHEY and SMNVEV (reference sequence). The CDR3: CASSRALGEQETQYF. The CDR3 DNA reads as TGTGCCAGCAGTAGGGCACTTGGGGAGCAAGAGACCCAGTACTTC.

J is TRBJ1-4 and V is TRBV5-6; no reliable D call. The ends were cut back, 1 base at V and 8 bases at J, with 9 bases in the middle. The CDR3 length is 13 residues. Germline V gives CDR1 SGHDT, CDR2 YYEEEE. The CDR3, as DNA: TGTGCCAGCAGCTTGCCCGGCGACGAAAAACTGTTTTTT. Translating it yields CASSLPGDEKLFF.

The chain links TRBV9 to TRBJ2-1, with TRBD1 as a possible D gene (5 bases). This CDR3 spans 13 amino acids. V was clipped by 0 bases and J by 7 bases, with 8 bases between them. Germline V gene sequence: CDR1 SGDLS, CDR2 YYNGEE. CDR3 nucleotides: TGTGCCAGCAGCGTAGGCAGGGATAATGAGCAGTTCTTC. This encodes CASSVGRDNEQFF.

The rearrangement links TRBV7-2 to TRBJ2-4; TRBD1 matches 9 bases. V was clipped by 5 bases and J by 1 base; unmatched bases: 6. The germline V gene has CDR1 SGHTA and CDR2 FQGNSA. This CDR3 region has 16 residues. CDR3 bases: TGTGCCAGCAGCGTGACAGGGGGGGTGGCCAAAAACATTCAGTACTTC. This gives the protein CASSVTGGVAKNIQYF.

The gene calls are TRBV6-1 and TRBJ1-6; D ambiguous. Trimming shortened V by 1 base and J by 7 bases, and 8 bases separated the two germline ends. In germline, CDR1 is MNHNS, CDR2 SASEGT. The length of the CDR3 is 14 residues. Here the CDR3 reads CASSEVGDNSPLHF. The CDR3 DNA sequence: TGTGCCAGCAGTGAAGTCGGAGACAATTCACCCCTCCACTTT.

This clone was picked up a small number of times. The chain joins TRBV2 to TRBJ2-1; maybe TRBD1 (5 bases). Germline CDR1 and CDR2: SNHLY and FYNNEI. V lost 3 bases and J lost 9, with 15 bases in between. The CDR3 is 14 amino acids. CDR3 amino acids: CASSDGPATGEQFF. In DNA form, the CDR3 reads TGTGCCAGCAGTGACGGACCAGCTACAGGTGAGCAGTTCTTC.

The CDR3, as DNA: TGTGCCAGCAGTCGTGGTAGAGGACAAGAGACCCAGTACTTC. Translating it yields CASSRGRGQETQYF. This chain links TRBV6-6 with TRBJ2-5; D not certain. The ends were cut back, 5 bases at V and 2 bases at J, with 12 bases in the middle. The germline gives CDR1 MNHNY, CDR2 SVGAGI (reference sequence). The CDR3 is 14 amino acids.

This clone was detected only once. The chain employs TRBV12-5 and TRBJ2-7; D gene ambiguous. The ends were cut back, 1 base at V and 5 bases at J, with 18 bases in the middle. CDR1 and CDR2 (germline): LGHNT, FRNRAP. This CDR3 is 16 amino acids long. In DNA, the CDR3 is TGTGCTAGTGGTTTGGAAAGAATGGGGTTTAGGCACGAGCAGTACTTC. Its protein is CASGLERMGFRHEQYF.

This clone was observed once. V gene TRBV7-8 combines with J gene TRBJ2-7; D gene ambiguous. The CDR3 is made up of 13 amino acids. Trimming removed 3 bases from V and 5 bases from J, with 11 bases in between. Germline assignment: CDR1 SGHVS and CDR2 FQNEAQ. CDR3 loop: CASSLFVRDEQYF. The CDR3 DNA reads as TGTGCCAGCAGCTTGTTTGTAAGAGACGAGCAGTACTTC.

In this sample, this clone turned up once. This chain links TRBV20-1 with TRBJ2-1; 8 nucleotides line up with TRBD2. Trimming removed 5 bases from V and 15 bases from J; junction bases left unmatched: 6. This CDR3 region has 10 residues. Germline values: CDR1 DFQATT, CDR2 SNEGSKA (reference sequence). CDR3 coding DNA: TGCAGTGCTGGACTAGCCATCTCGTTCTTC. Translating it yields CSAGLAISFF.

The chain links TRBV5-4 to TRBJ2-5; possibly TRBD1 or TRBD2 for D (5 bases each). Germline V lookup: CDR1 SGHNT, CDR2 YYREEE (reference sequence). This CDR3 has 14 amino acids. Trimming stripped 0 bases from V and 9 bases from J, with 15 bases between. The CDR3 sequence: CASSLVGTTESQYF. CDR3 in DNA: TGTGCCAGCAGCTTGGTCGGGACCACGGAGTCCCAGTACTTC.

The V and J genes are TRBV7-8 and TRBJ1-1; 8 nucleotides match TRBD1. Germline V gives CDR1 SGHVS, CDR2 FQNEAQ. The CDR3 consists of 15 residues. The junction had 7 bases not matched to a gene; V was cut back by 5 bases and J by 2 bases. This chain's CDR3 is CASSGRQGLNTEAFF. The DNA for the CDR3 is TGTGCCAGCAGCGGACGACAGGGGCTTAACACTGAAGCTTTCTTT.

This clone was seen more than once but under ten times. The chain has TRBV7-8 and TRBJ1-5; D is undetermined. This CDR3 has 16 residues. Germline V gene data show CDR1 as SGHVS and CDR2 as FQNEAQ. Trimming took 0 bases from V and 4 from J, leaving 13 bases between them. CDR3 sequence reads: CASSLAHFGGNQPQHF. CDR3 DNA: TGTGCCAGCAGCTTAGCGCATTTTGGAGGGAATCAGCCCCAGCATTTT.

This chain uses TRBV29-1 with TRBJ2-1, with 7 bases lining up with TRBD1. Germline values: CDR1 SQVTM, CDR2 ANQGSEA. J gave up 10 bases and V 6 bases, and 12 bases lay outside the gene matches. The CDR3 has 13 amino acids. The CDR3 is CSVGRGRGQEQFF. The CDR3 DNA is TGCAGCGTGGGCAGGGGAAGGGGACAGGAGCAGTTCTTC.

The chain joins TRBV5-4 to TRBJ1-1, with TRBD1 matching over 9 bases. Germline CDR1 SGHNT, CDR2 YYREEE (reference sequence). V shed 4 bases, J shed 0 bases, and the junction held 7 bases outside the gene matches. The CDR3 sequence is 16 residues long. The DNA of the CDR3 is TGTGCCAGCAGCAAAGACAGGGGGGTGGTGAACACTGAAGCTTTCTTT. This gives the protein CASSKDRGVVNTEAFF.

V is TRBV6-5 and J is TRBJ1-1; 7 bases fit TRBD1. The J segment lost 1 base and the V segment lost 6 bases, leaving 5 bases of the junction unmatched. The CDR3 sequence is 14 residues long. Germline V gene data show CDR1 as MNHEY and CDR2 as SVGAGI. CDR3 in DNA: TGTGCCAGCAGAACCGGGACAGCGAACACTGAAGCTTTCTTT. Amino acids: CASRTGTANTEAFF.

This rearrangement joins TRBV27 to TRBJ2-2; possibly TRBD1 for D (6 bases). This CDR3 comprises 14 residues. Trimming shortened V by 3 bases and J by 5 bases, and 10 bases separated the two germline ends. The germline V gene encodes CDR1 MNHEY and CDR2 SMNVEV (reference sequence). CDR3 amino acids: CASSFQQGTGELFF. The CDR3 coding sequence is TGTGCCAGCAGTTTTCAACAGGGAACCGGGGAGCTGTTTTTT.

Only a few counts were recorded for this clone. The chain uses TRBV19 and TRBJ1-4; D uncertain. Germline values: CDR1 LNHDA, CDR2 SQIVND (reference sequence). The CDR3 is made up of 13 amino acids. With 1 base removed from V and 8 bases from J, the gap between germline ends came to 8 bases. CDR3 bases: TGTGCCAGTAGTATAGCGGGCCCGGAAAAACTGTTTTTT. Encoded protein: CASSIAGPEKLFF.

This sequence joins TRBV4-2 and TRBJ2-5, with 13 bases that match TRBD2. CDR1 and CDR2 (germline): LGHNA, YNFKEQ. The CDR3 is 19 amino acids. V shed 4 bases and J 3 bases; nucleotides not matched to a gene: 14. The CDR3 bases are TGTGCCAGCAGCCTACGAGGGCGACTAGCGGGGGGATTTGAAGAGACCCAGTACTTC. Translating it yields CASSLRGRLAGGFEETQYF.

This sequence joins TRBV7-9 and TRBJ2-5, with 12 bases lining up with TRBD2. From germline, CDR1 is SEHNR and CDR2 FQNEAQ (reference sequence). Trimming at V came to 5 bases and at J to 1 base, leaving 5 bases not matched to a gene. The CDR3 totals 16 residues. The CDR3 DNA reads as TGTGCCAGCAGCCCAGCGACTAGCGGGGGCCAAGAGACCCAGTACTTC. Translating gives CASSPATSGGQETQYF. Full variable domain (outside the CDR3, taken from reference TRBV7-9 and TRBJ2-5): DTGVSQNPRHKITKRGQNVTFRCDPISEHNRLYWYRQTLGQGPEFLTYFQNEAQLEKSRLLSDRFSAERPKGSFSTLEIQRTEQGDSAMYLCASSPATSGGQETQYFGPGTRLLVL.

This chain joins TRBV6-5 and TRBJ2-4; TRBD1 is a possible D gene (6 bases). V was pared by 4 bases and J by 5 bases, with 9 bases between. Germline CDR1 and CDR2: MNHEY and SVGAGI. The CDR3 covers 13 residues. The CDR3 nucleotides read TGTGCCAGCAGTTCCAACAGGGAAAACATTCAGTACTTC. This translates into CASSSNRENIQYF.

This sequence joins TRBV5-4 and TRBJ2-2; no clear D. This CDR3 region has 13 residues. CDR1 is SGHNT and CDR2 is YYREEE in the germline V gene (reference sequence). V dropped 0 bases and J dropped 4 bases, with 4 bases sitting between them. The DNA for the CDR3 is TGTGCCAGCAGCTTGGACAGCACCGGGGAGCTGTTTTTT. As protein: CASSLDSTGELFF.

The rearrangement uses TRBV5-1 and TRBJ2-2; D is uncertain. V lost 4 bases and J 2 bases, leaving 6 bases between the germline ends. Germline V gene lookup returns CDR1 SGHRS and CDR2 YFSETQ. This CDR3 has 13 residues. The DNA of the CDR3 is TGCGCCAGCAGCGGCGACAACACCGGGGAGCTGTTTTTT. Amino acid sequence: CASSGDNTGELFF.

The J gene is TRBJ2-3, the V gene TRBV4-1, with TRBD2 matching 9 bases. Looked up from germline, CDR1 is MGHRA and CDR2 is YSYEKL. The CDR3 totals 18 residues. Germline trimming cut 0 bases from V and 2 bases from J; bases unmatched to any gene: 9. The CDR3 nucleotides read TGCGCCAGCAGCCAAGATCAGGCGCTAGCGGGGATCACAGATACGCAGTATTTT. Its protein product is CASSQDQALAGITDTQYF.

The gene calls are TRBV15 and TRBJ2-7; D perhaps matches TRBD2 (5 bases). The CDR3 is made up of 16 amino acids. V was pared by 1 base and J by 0 bases, with 13 bases between. The germline V gene has CDR1 LNHNV and CDR2 YYDKDF (reference sequence). The CDR3 bases are TGTGCCACCAGCAGAGGCTCCAGCCGGGACTCCTACGAGCAGTACTTC. Its protein product is CATSRGSSRDSYEQYF. The complete variable domain, with remaining parts taken from reference TRBV15 and TRBJ2-7, reads DAMVIQNPRYQVTQFGKPVTLSCSQTLNHNVMYWYQQKSSQAPKLLFHYYDKDFNNEADTPDNFQSRRPNTSFCFLDIRSPGLGDTAMYLCATSRGSSRDSYEQYFGPGTRLTVT.

V usage is TRBV28 and J usage is TRBJ1-2, with D perhaps matching TRBD1 (6 bases). Germline lookup yields CDR1 MDHEN and CDR2 SYDVKM. V lost 1 base to trimming and J lost 6 bases, with 18 bases between them. The CDR3 has 16 residues. As DNA, the CDR3 is TGTGCCAGCAGTTTATTGACTGGGGGCAGGTCAAATGGCTACACCTTC. As protein: CASSLLTGGRSNGYTF.

The gene calls are TRBV5-3 and TRBJ1-5; 9 positions match TRBD1. TRBV5-3 counts as an open reading frame of uncertain function. V gave up 0 bases and J gave up 5 bases; unmatched junction bases: 0. CDR3 length: 14 amino acids. In nucleotides, the CDR3 is TGTGCCAGAAGCTTGGGACAGGGGGATCAGCCCCAGCATTTT. This sequence encodes CARSLGQGDQPQHF.

This rearrangement joins TRBV6-6 to TRBJ2-3, with 8 bases lining up with TRBD2. The germline V gene has CDR1 MNHNY and CDR2 SVGAGI (reference sequence). CDR3 length: 16 residues. Trimming at V came to 0 bases and at J to 3 bases, leaving 5 bases not matched to a gene. The CDR3 DNA reads TGTGCCAGCAGTTACTCTTCGGGGGGGCCGACAGATACGCAGTATTTT. It specifies CASSYSSGGPTDTQYF.

The chain couples TRBV7-2 to TRBJ2-3, with D possibly being TRBD2 (5 bases). Germline V gives CDR1 SGHTA, CDR2 FQGNSA. CDR3 length: 12 residues. The V end was cut by 5 bases, the J end by 6 bases, with 9 bases between. The CDR3 DNA follows: TGTGCCAGCAGCCCTCGCGGGGATACGCAGTATTTT. It codes for CASSPRGDTQYF. Looking up the rest from reference TRBV7-2 and TRBJ2-3 gives the full variable domain: GAGVSQSPSNKVTEKGKDVELRCDPISGHTALYWYRQSLGQGLEFLIYFQGNSAPDKSGLPSDRFSAERTGGSVSTLTIQRTQQEDSAVYLCASSPRGDTQYFGPGTRLTVL.